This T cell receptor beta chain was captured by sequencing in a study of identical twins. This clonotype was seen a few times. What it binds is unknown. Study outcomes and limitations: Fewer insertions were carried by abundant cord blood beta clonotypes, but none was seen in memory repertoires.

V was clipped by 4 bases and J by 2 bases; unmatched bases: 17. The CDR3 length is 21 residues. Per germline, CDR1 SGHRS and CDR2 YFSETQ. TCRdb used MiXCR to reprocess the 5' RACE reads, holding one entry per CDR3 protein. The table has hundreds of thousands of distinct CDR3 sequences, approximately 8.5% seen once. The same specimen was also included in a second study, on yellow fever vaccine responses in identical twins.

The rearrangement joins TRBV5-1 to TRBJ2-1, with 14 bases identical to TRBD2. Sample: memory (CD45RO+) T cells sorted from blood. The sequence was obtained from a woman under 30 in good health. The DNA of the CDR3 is TGCGCCAGCAGCCCACGGGGGTCGGGACTAGCGGGGGACACCACCTACAATGAGCAGTTCTTC. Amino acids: CASSPRGSGLAGDTTYNEQFF.